This T cell receptor (beta chain) was obtained from a study of CD8 T cells in Susac syndrome. Background on the study: Of the sequenced Susac syndrome patients, more than 5 had active disease and roughly eight were in remission.

This clonotype was seen a single time. CD8+ and CD4+ blood T cells underwent TCR beta sequencing. TEMRA cells were FACS-enriched, and CD8+ and CD4+ T cells were isolated negatively. Per germline, CDR1 SEHNR and CDR2 FQNEAQ (reference sequence). Trimming removed 10 bases from V and 8 bases from J, with 20 bases in between. The CDR3 runs 14 residues. Random hexamers served to reverse transcribe roughly 0.5 to 1 ug RNA. The authors amplified TCR beta CDR3 across 54 Vbeta and 13 Jbeta using immunoSEQ multiplex PCR. TCRdb analysed the immunoSEQ multiplex PCR reads with MiXCR anew, one entry per CDR3 protein. The sample lists roughly 140,000 distinct CDR3 sequences, almost 96% occurring once.

Sequencing input: CD4+ T cells from PBMCs. This chain connects TRBV7-9 to TRBJ1-4, with D possibly matching TRBD1 (5 bases). This TCR came from a human donor with Susac syndrome. The CDR3 DNA sequence: TGTGCCATCGGCGGAGAGAGGGGCGGCGAAAAACTGTTTTTT. It codes for CAIGGERGGEKLFF.